This T cell receptor (beta chain) stems from a study of cytomegalovirus exposure and HLA in healthy donors. General observations from the study: Researchers had no immune exposure information except CMV serostatus available. Clonal expansion was found to be greater in HLA-associated TCR beta chains than in equally common others in a later analysis. Cytomegalovirus association was listed for 164 TCR beta chains. The study found most TCR sequences rare, yet found some public TCRs in many donors.

Concerning this clone: What it binds is not known.

Primers included in the PCR were 60 Vbeta and 13 Jbeta primers. Method: immunoSEQ multiplex PCR; TCRdb's copy keeps in-frame clones and lacks some. The table has 80,000 to 100,000 clones, 65% to 85% seen once. Germline V CDR1 and CDR2: SNHLY, FYNNEI. The CDR3 is 17 residues long. V gave up 6 bases and J gave up 5 bases; unmatched junction bases: 16. This sequence originates from a man aged 35 to 55 in good health and CMV-seropositive. The sample comprised PBMCs. The V call is TRBV2, the J call TRBJ2-3; 8 positions match TRBD2. For the CDR3, the DNA is TGTGCCAGCAGCCCAACCGGGAGGGGAGAAGGCATAGATACGCAGTATTTT. This encodes CASSPTGRGEGIDTQYF.